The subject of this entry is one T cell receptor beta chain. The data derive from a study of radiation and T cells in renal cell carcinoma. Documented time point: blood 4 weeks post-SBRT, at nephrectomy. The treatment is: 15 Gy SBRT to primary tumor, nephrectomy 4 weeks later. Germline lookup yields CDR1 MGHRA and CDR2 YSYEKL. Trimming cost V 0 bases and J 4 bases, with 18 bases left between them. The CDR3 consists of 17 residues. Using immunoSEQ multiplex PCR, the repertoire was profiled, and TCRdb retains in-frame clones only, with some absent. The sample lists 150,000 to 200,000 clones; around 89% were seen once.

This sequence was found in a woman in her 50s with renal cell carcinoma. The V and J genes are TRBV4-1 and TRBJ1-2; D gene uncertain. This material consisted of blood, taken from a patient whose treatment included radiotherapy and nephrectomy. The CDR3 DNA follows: TGCGCCAGCAGCCAAGACAGGACCGAAATTAGACTCTATGGCTACACCTTC. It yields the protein CASSQDRTEIRLYGYTF.